This T cell receptor beta chain comes out of a study of T cells in localized non-small cell lung cancer. Study outcomes and limitations: Because researchers sequenced only one region of the tumor, heterogeneity is still possible.

This CDR3 has 14 residues. V lost 7 bases to trimming and J lost 0 bases, with 10 bases between them. CDR1 and CDR2 (germline): MNHEY, SVGAGI. Sequenced by immunoSEQ multiplex PCR; TCRdb stores in-frame clones only, minus some. Here the sample spans around 10,000 clones, about 70% being singletons. As concerns this clone: Its antigen is not known.

V and J are TRBV6-5 and TRBJ1-3; no firm D call. The sequencing used peripheral blood, collected before any cancer treatment. The origin of this receptor is a male donor aged 60 or over with stage I lung adenocarcinoma. The CDR3: CASIPSASGNTIYF. DNA for the CDR3: TGTGCCAGCATCCCCAGTGCCTCTGGAAACACCATATATTTT.